This T cell receptor beta chain emerged from a study of cytomegalovirus exposure and HLA in healthy donors. Overall study results and limits: Specificity for CMV antigens was confirmed in vitro for a few of the CMV-associated chains. There were 150 or so TCR beta chains listed as cytomegalovirus-associated. The finding came from a later analysis; first-cohort TCR clusters tended to co-occur in the 95 to 150 validation repertoires.

The sample holds one count of this clone. Antigen specificity is unknown. The data were produced by immunoSEQ multiplex PCR, yet TCRdb's version contains in-frame clones alone and is incomplete. The sample contains some 70,000 clones, around four fifths of which appear only once. V lost 1 base and J lost 2; bases outside the gene matches: 8. Germline V CDR1 and CDR2: LGHNA, YNFKEQ. CDR3 length: 18 amino acids. The J gene is TRBJ2-3, the V gene TRBV4-2; 11 bases fit TRBD2. This receptor was obtained from a man aged 25 to 45 in good health and CMV-seronegative. The sample taken for sequencing was PBMCs. CDR3 sequence reads: CASSQGTGTSGSTDTQYF. CDR3 DNA: TGTGCCAGCAGCCAAGGTACCGGGACTAGCGGATCCACAGATACGCAGTATTTT.